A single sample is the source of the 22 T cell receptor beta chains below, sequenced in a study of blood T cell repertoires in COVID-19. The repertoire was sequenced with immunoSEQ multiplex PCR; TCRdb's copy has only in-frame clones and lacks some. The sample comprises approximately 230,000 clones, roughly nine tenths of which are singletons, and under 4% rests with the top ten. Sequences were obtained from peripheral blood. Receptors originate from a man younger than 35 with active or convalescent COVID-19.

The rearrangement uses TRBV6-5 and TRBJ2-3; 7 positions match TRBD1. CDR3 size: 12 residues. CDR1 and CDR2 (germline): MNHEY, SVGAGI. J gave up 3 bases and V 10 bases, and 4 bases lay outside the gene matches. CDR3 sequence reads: CATHRGTDTQYF. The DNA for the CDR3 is TGTGCCACTCACAGGGGTACAGATACGCAGTATTTT.

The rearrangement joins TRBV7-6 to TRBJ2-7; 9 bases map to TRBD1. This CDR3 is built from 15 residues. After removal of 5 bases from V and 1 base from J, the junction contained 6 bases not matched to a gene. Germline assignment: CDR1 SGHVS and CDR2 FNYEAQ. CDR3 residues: CASSRGTGPSYEQYF. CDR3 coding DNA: TGTGCCAGCAGCCGCGGGACAGGGCCGTCCTACGAGCAGTACTTC.

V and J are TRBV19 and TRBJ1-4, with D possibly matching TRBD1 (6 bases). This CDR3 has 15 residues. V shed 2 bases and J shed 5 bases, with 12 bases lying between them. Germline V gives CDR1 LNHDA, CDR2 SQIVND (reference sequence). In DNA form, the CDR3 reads TGTGCCAGTAGTATAACAGGGACCTTGAATGAAAAACTGTTTTTT. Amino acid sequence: CASSITGTLNEKLFF.

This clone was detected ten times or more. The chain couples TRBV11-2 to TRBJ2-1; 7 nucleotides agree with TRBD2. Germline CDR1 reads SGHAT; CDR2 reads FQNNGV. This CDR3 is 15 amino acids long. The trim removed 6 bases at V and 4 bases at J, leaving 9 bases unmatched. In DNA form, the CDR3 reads TGTGCCAGCAGATCTCGGGGCGGGAGTTACAATGAGCAGTTCTTC. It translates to CASRSRGGSYNEQFF.

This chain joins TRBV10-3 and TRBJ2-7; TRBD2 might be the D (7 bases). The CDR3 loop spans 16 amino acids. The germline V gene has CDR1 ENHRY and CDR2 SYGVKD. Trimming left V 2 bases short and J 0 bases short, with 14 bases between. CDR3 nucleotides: TGTGCCATCAGTGAGGGACCTAGGGGGGGCTCCTACGAGCAGTACTTC. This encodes CAISEGPRGGSYEQYF.

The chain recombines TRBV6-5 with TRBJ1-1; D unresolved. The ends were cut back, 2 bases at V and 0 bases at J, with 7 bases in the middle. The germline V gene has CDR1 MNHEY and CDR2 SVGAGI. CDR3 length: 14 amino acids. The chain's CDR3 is CASSYAGMNTEAFF. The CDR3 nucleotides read TGTGCCAGCAGTTACGCGGGCATGAACACTGAAGCTTTCTTT.

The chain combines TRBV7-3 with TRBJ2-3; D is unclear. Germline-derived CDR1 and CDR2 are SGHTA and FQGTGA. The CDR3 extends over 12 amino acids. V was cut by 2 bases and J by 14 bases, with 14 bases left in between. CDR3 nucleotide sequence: TGTGCCAGCAGCTTAGACTTGTCGGCGTTGTATTTT. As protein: CASSLDLSALYF.

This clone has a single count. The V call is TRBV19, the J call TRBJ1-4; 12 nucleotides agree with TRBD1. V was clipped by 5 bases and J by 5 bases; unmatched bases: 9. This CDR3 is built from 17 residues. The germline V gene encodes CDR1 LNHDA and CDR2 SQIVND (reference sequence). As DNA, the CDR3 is TGTGCCAGTAGTCTCCCGGGACAGGGGGCCGAAAATGAAAAACTGTTTTTT. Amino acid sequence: CASSLPGQGAENEKLFF.

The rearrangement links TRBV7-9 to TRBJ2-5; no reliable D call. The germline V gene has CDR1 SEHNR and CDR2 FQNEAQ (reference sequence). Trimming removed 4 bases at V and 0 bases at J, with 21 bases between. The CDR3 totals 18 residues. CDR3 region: CASSSFASSLTYQETQYF. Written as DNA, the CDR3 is TGTGCCAGCAGCTCCTTCGCGTCTAGTCTTACCTACCAAGAGACCCAGTACTTC.

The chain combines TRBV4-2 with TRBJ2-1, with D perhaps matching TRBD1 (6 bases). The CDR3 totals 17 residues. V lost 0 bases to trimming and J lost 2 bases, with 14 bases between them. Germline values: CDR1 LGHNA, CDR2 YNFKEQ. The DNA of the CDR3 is TGTGCCAGCAGCCAAGATCTAACAGGGCTAACCTACAATGAGCAGTTCTTC. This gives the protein CASSQDLTGLTYNEQFF.

For the CDR3, the DNA is TGTGCCAGCAGTGAATCTGGGAGGGACTCCTACAATGAGCAGTTCTTC. Its protein product is CASSESGRDSYNEQFF. The V gene is TRBV25-1, the J gene TRBJ2-1; TRBD2 agrees at 7 bases. CDR1 is MGHDK, CDR2 SYGVNS, per germline. The CDR3 spans 16 residues. Germline trimming cut 1 base from V and 0 bases from J; bases unmatched to any gene: 3.

CDR3 protein: CASSQETWRGPYEQYF. The CDR3 DNA reads as TGTGCCAGCAGCCAAGAAACTTGGCGGGGGCCCTACGAGCAGTACTTC. V gene TRBV3-1 (or the pseudogene TRBV3-2) combines with J gene TRBJ2-7; D perhaps matches TRBD2 (7 bases). The CDR3 runs to 16 residues. From germline, CDR1 is LGHDT and CDR2 YNNKEL (reference sequence). Trimming cost V 0 bases and J 2 bases, with 14 bases left between them.

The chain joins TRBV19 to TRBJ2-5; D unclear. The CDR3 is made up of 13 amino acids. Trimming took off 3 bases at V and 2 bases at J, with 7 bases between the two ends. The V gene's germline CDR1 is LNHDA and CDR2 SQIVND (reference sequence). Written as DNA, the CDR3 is TGTGCCAGTAGTATGCGGCAGCAAGAGACCCAGTACTTC. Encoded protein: CASSMRQQETQYF.

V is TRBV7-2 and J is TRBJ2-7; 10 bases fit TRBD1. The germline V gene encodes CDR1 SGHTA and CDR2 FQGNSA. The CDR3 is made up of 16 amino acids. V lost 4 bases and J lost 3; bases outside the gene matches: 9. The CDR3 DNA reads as TGTGCCAGCAGCTCACCCAGGAGGACAGGGGGCTACGAGCAGTACTTC. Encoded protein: CASSSPRRTGGYEQYF.

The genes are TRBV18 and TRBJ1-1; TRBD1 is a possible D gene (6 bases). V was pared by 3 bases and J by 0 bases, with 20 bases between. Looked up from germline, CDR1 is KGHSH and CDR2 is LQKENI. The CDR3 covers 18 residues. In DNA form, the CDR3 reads TGTGCCAGCTCACCCCGGGCGATGGAACAGGGTATGAACACTGAAGCTTTCTTT. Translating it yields CASSPRAMEQGMNTEAFF. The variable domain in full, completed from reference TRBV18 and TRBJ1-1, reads NAGVMQNPRHLVRRRGQEARLRCSPMKGHSHVYWYRQLPEEGLKFMVYLQKENIIDESGMPKERFSAEFPKEGPSILRIQQVVRGDSAAYFCASSPRAMEQGMNTEAFFGQGTRLTVV.

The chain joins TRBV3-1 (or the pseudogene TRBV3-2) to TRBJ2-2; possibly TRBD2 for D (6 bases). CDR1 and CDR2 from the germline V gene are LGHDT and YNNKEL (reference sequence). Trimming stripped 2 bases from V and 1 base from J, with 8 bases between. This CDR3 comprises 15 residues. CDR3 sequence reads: CASSQRRGNTGELFF. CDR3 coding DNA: TGTGCCAGCAGCCAAAGGCGGGGGAACACCGGGGAGCTGTTTTTT.

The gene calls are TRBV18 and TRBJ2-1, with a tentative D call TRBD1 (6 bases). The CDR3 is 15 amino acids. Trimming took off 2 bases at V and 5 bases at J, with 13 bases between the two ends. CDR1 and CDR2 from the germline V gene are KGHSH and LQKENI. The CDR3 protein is CASSPFRGEDNEQFF. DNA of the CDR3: TGTGCCAGCTCACCATTCAGGGGAGAGGACAATGAGCAGTTCTTC.

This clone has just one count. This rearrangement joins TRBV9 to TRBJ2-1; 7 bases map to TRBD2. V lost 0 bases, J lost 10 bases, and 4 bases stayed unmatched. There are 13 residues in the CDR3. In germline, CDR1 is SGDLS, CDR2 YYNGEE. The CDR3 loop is CASSVGASGEQFF. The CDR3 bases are TGTGCCAGCAGCGTAGGGGCTAGCGGAGAGCAGTTCTTC. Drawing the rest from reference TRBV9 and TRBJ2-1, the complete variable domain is DSGVTQTPKHLITATGQRVTLRCSPRSGDLSVYWYQQSLDQGLQFLIQYYNGEERAKGNILERFSAQQFPDLHSELNLSSLELGDSALYFCASSVGASGEQFFGPGTRLTVL.

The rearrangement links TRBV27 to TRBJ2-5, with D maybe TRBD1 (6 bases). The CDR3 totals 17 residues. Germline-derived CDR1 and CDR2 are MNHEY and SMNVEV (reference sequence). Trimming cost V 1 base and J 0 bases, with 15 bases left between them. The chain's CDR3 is CASSLCMDRVNQETQYF. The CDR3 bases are TGTGCCAGCAGTTTATGCATGGACAGAGTAAACCAAGAGACCCAGTACTTC.

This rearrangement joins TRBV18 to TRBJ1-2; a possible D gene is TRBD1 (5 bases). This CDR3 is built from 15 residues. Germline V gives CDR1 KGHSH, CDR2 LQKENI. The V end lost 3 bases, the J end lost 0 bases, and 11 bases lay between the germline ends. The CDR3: CASSPKTEANYGYTF. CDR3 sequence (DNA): TGTGCCAGCTCACCCAAGACAGAAGCTAACTATGGCTACACCTTC.

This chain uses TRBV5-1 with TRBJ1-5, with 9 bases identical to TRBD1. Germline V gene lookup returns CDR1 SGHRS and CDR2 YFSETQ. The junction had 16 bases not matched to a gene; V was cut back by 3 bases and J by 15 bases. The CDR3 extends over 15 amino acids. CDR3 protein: CASSSTGETGGIWHF. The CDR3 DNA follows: TGCGCCAGCAGCTCTACGGGGGAGACAGGGGGAATTTGGCATTTT.

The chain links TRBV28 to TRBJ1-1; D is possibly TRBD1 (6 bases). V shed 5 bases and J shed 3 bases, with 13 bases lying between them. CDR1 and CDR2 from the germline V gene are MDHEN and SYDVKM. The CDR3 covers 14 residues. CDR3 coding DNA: TGTGCCAGCAGTCAATTACAGGGATACACTGAAGCTTTCTTT. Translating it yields CASSQLQGYTEAFF. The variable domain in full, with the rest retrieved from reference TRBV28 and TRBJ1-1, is DVKVTQSSRYLVKRTGEKVFLECVQDMDHENMFWYRQDPGLGLRLIYFSYDVKMKEKGDIPEGYSVSREKKERFSLILESASTNQTSMYLCASSQLQGYTEAFFGQGTRLTVV.